One sample yielded the 8 T cell receptor beta chains listed below, sequenced in a study of CXCR3-negative and CXCR3-positive naive CD8 T cells. UMI-labeled TRB cDNA libraries were prepared by 5' RACE. From the 5' RACE reads, TCRdb lists one entry per CDR3 protein and no DNA. The sample includes 100,000 to 150,000 distinct CDR3 sequences. Sequences were obtained from naive CXCR3- CD8+ T cells from blood. The sample's subset: CD45RO-CCR7+CD27+CD95- naive CD8+ T cells lacking CXCR3 (TNR3-). These receptors originate from a human donor in good health. Some clones in this sample may be carry-over from other donors' samples.

J is TRBJ2-2 and V is TRBV13; TCRdb calls TRBD2, which cannot be checked without DNA. The CDR3 contains 15 residues. CDR1 PRHDT and CDR2 FYEKMQ come from the germline V gene (reference sequence). The CDR3 spells CASSLTSWNTGELFF.

V usage is TRBV4-3 and J usage is TRBJ2-7; the D call of TRBD2 rests on TCRdb alone, since no DNA is present to check it. In germline, CDR1 is LGHNA, CDR2 YSLEER. The CDR3 is 16 residues long. Here the CDR3 reads CASSQERGDSSYEQYF.

The rearrangement uses TRBV7-7 and TRBJ2-5; TCRdb returns TRBD1, unconfirmable since there is no DNA. CDR1 and CDR2 (germline): SSHAT, FNYEAQ (reference sequence). The CDR3 covers 17 residues. The CDR3 here is CASSLALAGTTQETQYF.

The rearrangement uses TRBV20-1 and TRBJ2-2. The length of the CDR3 is 18 residues. CDR1 and CDR2 (germline): DFQATT, SNEGSKA (reference sequence). CDR3 amino acids: CSARGAMGKVEAVGELFF.

The chain employs TRBV4-3 and TRBJ1-2; as DNA is missing, the TRBD1 call by TCRdb cannot be tested. Germline V CDR1 and CDR2: LGHNA, YSLEER. CDR3 length: 18 residues. The CDR3 region is CASSQDRGSGQGNYGYTF.

The chain employs TRBV29-1 and TRBJ2-7; TCRdb calls TRBD1, which cannot be checked without DNA. The CDR3 is 13 residues long. Germline CDR1 is SQVTM and CDR2 is ANQGSEA. Here the CDR3 reads CSVGWAQGYEQYF.

The chain employs TRBV28 and TRBJ1-5. The CDR3 covers 14 residues. The V gene's germline CDR1 is MDHEN and CDR2 SYDVKM. The CDR3 loop reads CASSSPLGNQPQHF.

This chain joins TRBV28 and TRBJ2-2; TCRdb indicates TRBD1, and absent DNA this call remains unverified. Per the germline V gene, CDR1 is MDHEN and CDR2 is SYDVKM. The CDR3 sequence is 17 residues long. CDR3 sequence reads: CASSFPPGDRNTGELFF.